Listed below are T cell receptor beta chains from one sample, sequenced in a study of Ad26.COV2.S vaccination and SARS-CoV-2 variants. Sequencing used immunoSEQ multiplex PCR; TCRdb keeps in-frame clones, though not all of them. Here the sample spans about 280,000 clones, approximately 89% being singletons. Sequencing was performed on peripheral blood, taken in a trial of Ad26.COV2.S vaccine versus placebo. These receptors were collected from a person aged 18-60 years who received the Ad26.COV2.S COVID-19 vaccine or a placebo. Each CDR3 is given with its conserved first and last residue. A D gene is named only where the DNA matches it firmly. Some rows have no size entry. The others give once, few or many, or a class for an expanded clone.

TRBJ2-7 | TRBD1 | TRBV7-9 | - | CASSLTGGQGINEQYF | TGTGCCAGCAGCTTAACAGGGGGACAGGGGATCAACGAGCAGTACTTC
TRBJ2-5 | TRBD1 | TRBV23-1 | - | CASSQSGGQVKGETQYF | TGCGCCAGCAGTCAATCCGGGGGACAGGTAAAGGGAGAGACCCAGTACTTC
TRBJ2-1 | - | TRBV7-9 | - | CASSQRPSNEQFF | TGTGCCAGCAGCCAAAGGCCCAGCAATGAGCAGTTCTTC
TRBJ2-1 | TRBD1 | TRBV5-1 | - | CASSLTGERYNEQFF | TGCGCCAGCAGCTTGACAGGGGAACGCTACAATGAGCAGTTCTTC
TRBJ1-3 | TRBD1 | TRBV6-5 | - | CATKQGLSGNTIYF | TGTGCCACCAAACAGGGGCTCTCTGGAAACACCATATATTTT
TRBJ1-1 | - | TRBV30 | once | CAWVSSVNTEAFF | TGTGCCTGGGTGTCTTCGGTGAACACTGAAGCTTTCTTT
TRBJ2-1 | - | TRBV7-2 | - | CASSLGPSSYNEQFF | TGTGCCAGCAGCTTAGGTCCTAGCTCCTACAATGAGCAGTTCTTC
TRBJ2-7 | - | TRBV7-2 | - | CASSLGGGPNYEQYF | TGTGCCAGCAGCTTAGGAGGGGGACCCAACTACGAGCAGTACTTC
TRBJ2-7 | - | TRBV10-3 | - | CAIRSSLAENEQYF | TGTGCCATCAGGTCCAGTTTGGCAGAAAACGAGCAGTACTTC
TRBJ2-7 | - | TRBV5-4 | - | CASSLGSGYGQYF | TGTGCCAGCAGCTTGGGAAGCGGCTACGGGCAGTACTTC
TRBJ2-5 | TRBD2 | TRBV3-1/TRBV3-2 | - | CASSPILAGFGTQYF | TGTGCCAGCAGCCCAATTCTAGCGGGATTCGGGACCCAGTACTTC
TRBJ2-7 | - | TRBV5-1 | - | CASKVEDRSYEQYF | TGCGCCAGCAAAGTTGAAGACCGCTCCTACGAGCAGTACTTC
TRBJ2-5 | - | TRBV6-1 | - | CASSEALGQETQYF | TGTGCCAGCAGTGAAGCTCTGGGCCAAGAGACCCAGTACTTC
TRBJ1-6 | TRBD1 | TRBV9 | - | CASSGISAGTGNSPLHF | TGTGCCAGCAGCGGAATAAGCGCCGGGACAGGGAATTCACCCCTCCACTTT
TRBJ2-1 | - | TRBV10-1 | once | CASSESTRVSYNEQFF | TGCGCCAGCAGTGAGTCGACTCGCGTCTCCTACAATGAGCAGTTCTTC
TRBJ2-6 | - | TRBV11-2 | - | CASSLSDSGANVLTF | TGTGCCAGCAGTTTATCGGACTCTGGGGCCAACGTCCTGACTTTC
TRBJ1-2 | - | TRBV12-5 | - | CASALNYGYTF | TGTGCTAGTGCCCTCAACTATGGCTACACCTTC
TRBJ2-7 | TRBD2 | TRBV6-5 | - | CASSYDGRTYEQYF | TGTGCCAGCAGTTATGACGGGAGGACCTACGAGCAGTACTTC
TRBJ2-3 | - | TRBV7-2 | - | CASSKGGSSDTQYF | TGTGCCAGCAGCAAGGGGGGGAGCTCAGATACGCAGTATTTT
TRBJ1-1 | - | TRBV12-3/TRBV12-4 | - | CASSLALSSEAFF | TGTGCCAGCAGTTTAGCGCTAAGCTCTGAAGCTTTCTTT
TRBJ1-2 | - | TRBV19 | - | CASSISSGFDGYTF | TGTGCCAGTAGTATCAGCTCAGGGTTCGATGGCTACACCTTC
TRBJ2-7 | - | TRBV27 | - | CASSLQGLSYEQYF | TGTGCCAGCAGTCTACAGGGTCTCTCCTACGAGCAGTACTTC
TRBJ1-2 | - | TRBV20-1 | - | CSAQKSHTF | TGCAGTGCTCAAAAGAGCCACACCTTC
TRBJ2-2 | - | TRBV11-3 | - | CASSLSSSPELFF | TGTGCCAGCAGCTTATCGTCGAGCCCCGAGCTGTTTTTT
TRBJ1-2 | - | TRBV4-2 | - | CASSQDKTANYGYTF | TGTGCCAGCAGCCAAGATAAGACAGCTAACTATGGCTACACCTTC
TRBJ1-1 | - | TRBV3-1/TRBV3-2 | - | CASSPGGRFTEAFF | TGTGCCAGCAGCCCCGGGGGGCGTTTCACTGAAGCTTTCTTT
TRBJ2-3 | TRBD2 | TRBV7-2 | - | CASSLGYSGSTTDTQYF | TGTGCCAGCAGCCTAGGCTATAGCGGGTCTACCACAGATACGCAGTATTTT
TRBJ1-5 | - | TRBV3-1/TRBV3-2 | - | CASSQLGQPQHF | TGTGCCAGCAGCCAACTGGGTCAGCCCCAGCATTTT
TRBJ2-7 | TRBD2 | TRBV6-5 | - | CASSYWGGGSYEQYF | TGTGCCAGCAGTTACTGGGGCGGGGGTTCCTACGAGCAGTACTTC
TRBJ2-7 | - | TRBV6-5 | - | CASSYYSPSLSYEQYF | TGTGCCAGCAGTTACTACAGCCCAAGTCTGTCCTACGAGCAGTACTTC
TRBJ1-2 | - | TRBV3-1/TRBV3-2 | - | CASSRSGGYTF | TGTGCCAGCAGCCGATCGGGTGGCTACACCTTC
TRBJ2-3 | TRBD2 | TRBV4-2 | - | CASSLPGTSREGDTQYF | TGTGCCAGCAGCCTCCCCGGGACTAGCAGAGAAGGAGATACGCAGTATTTT
TRBJ1-1 | - | TRBV28 | - | CASSLWDILRMNTEAFF | TGTGCCAGCAGTTTATGGGACATCCTCCGCATGAACACTGAAGCTTTCTTT
TRBJ2-5 | - | TRBV12-3/TRBV12-4 | - | CASSSTGEAQYF | TGTGCCAGCAGTTCTACAGGGGAGGCCCAGTACTTC
TRBJ1-5 | - | TRBV4-3 | once | CASSQVRLQNQPQHF | TGCGCCAGCAGCCAAGTGAGGTTGCAAAATCAGCCCCAGCATTTT
TRBJ1-1 | TRBD1 | TRBV2 | - | CATPEGQGLSAEAFF | TGTGCCACTCCGGAAGGACAGGGGTTGTCCGCTGAAGCTTTCTTT
TRBJ1-1 | - | TRBV11-2 | - | CASSLVRVEAFF | TGTGCCAGCAGCTTAGTCAGGGTAGAAGCTTTCTTT
TRBJ2-1 | - | TRBV7-6 | few | CASSPPGLVKEFF | TGTGCCAGCAGCCCCCCGGGACTCGTTAAAGAGTTCTTC
TRBJ1-5 | - | TRBV5-6 | once | CASSAGVRNQPQHF | TGTGCCAGCAGCGCGGGAGTTAGGAATCAGCCCCAGCATTTT
TRBJ2-2 | - | TRBV21-1 | - | CASSRPTGELFF | TGTGCCAGCAGCCGTCCCACCGGGGAGCTGTTTTTT
TRBJ1-6 | - | TRBV7-2 | - | CASSLAPPGGSYNSPLHF | TGTGCCAGCAGCTTAGCTCCCCCGGGGGGATCCTATAATTCACCCCTCCACTTT
TRBJ2-7 | - | TRBV4-1 | - | CASSPTGNYEQYF | TGCGCCAGCAGCCCAACGGGTAACTACGAGCAGTACTTC
TRBJ2-3 | - | TRBV7-5 | once | CVRSWGLADVRPALEYF | TGTGTCAGAAGCTGGGGACTAGCGGACGTCCGGCCTGCATTGGAGTATTTT
TRBJ1-2 | TRBD1 | TRBV4-2 | - | CASSQLGQGELYGYTF | TGTGCCAGCAGCCAATTAGGACAGGGGGAACTTTATGGCTACACCTTC
TRBJ1-5 | TRBD1 | TRBV5-5 | - | CASSSDRGNQPQHF | TGTGCCAGCAGCTCGGACAGGGGGAATCAGCCCCAGCATTTT
TRBJ1-2 | - | TRBV18 | - | CASSPPNSGNYGYTF | TGTGCCAGCTCACCCCCGAATTCGGGAAACTATGGCTACACCTTC
TRBJ2-1 | - | TRBV24-1 | - | CATSSYGNEQFF | TGTGCCACCAGTTCCTATGGTAATGAGCAGTTCTTC
TRBJ1-6 | - | TRBV7-2 | - | CASSTRQESNSPLHF | TGTGCCAGCAGCACCCGACAGGAAAGCAATTCACCCCTCCACTTT
TRBJ1-1 | - | TRBV11-2 | - | CASSLENILEAFF | TGTGCCAGCAGCTTAGAAAACATCCTTGAAGCTTTCTTT
TRBJ2-5 | - | TRBV7-2 | - | CASSLPGQETQYF | TGTGCCAGCAGCCTACCAGGGCAAGAGACCCAGTACTTC
TRBJ2-1 | - | TRBV10-3 | - | CAISGGGSVKRGTNEQFF | TGTGCCATCAGCGGGGGAGGTTCTGTCAAGCGCGGAACCAATGAGCAGTTCTTC
TRBJ1-1 | - | TRBV13 | - | CASSWGPPEAFF | TGTGCCAGCAGCTGGGGACCCCCTGAAGCTTTCTTT
TRBJ2-1 | - | TRBV7-9 | - | CASSLPGVHEQFF | TGTGCCAGCAGCTTGCCGGGAGTGCATGAGCAGTTCTTC
TRBJ1-2 | TRBD1 | TRBV19 | - | CASSISRTGRYGYTF | TGTGCCAGTAGTATAAGCCGGACAGGTCGCTATGGCTACACCTTC